This T cell receptor (beta chain) was recorded in a study of T-cell memory formation after mild COVID-19. The table lists this clonotype with a few counts. CDR3 length: 14 residues. CDR1 and CDR2 from the germline V gene are MNHNY and SVGAGI (reference sequence). Trimming removed 2 bases from V and 1 base from J, with 8 bases in between. TCRdb itself ran the 5' RACE reads through MiXCR, one entry per CDR3 protein. Among roughly 610,000 distinct CDR3 sequences listed, roughly 17% were seen once. The sequencing sample was made of PBMCs or a T cell subset sorted from them (not recorded which). The chain combines TRBV6-6 with TRBJ1-1, with TRBD1 as a possible D gene (6 bases). The TCR comes from an adult woman who had mild COVID-19 (a few samples of this study predate the infection). Cell type and time point are not known. CDR3 DNA: TGTGCCAGCAGTTACCCAGGGGAGAACACTGAAGCTTTCTTT. This sequence encodes CASSYPGENTEAFF.